These T cell receptor beta chains were read from a single sample in a study of shared clonotypes between healthy human individuals. Profiling relied on immunoSEQ multiplex PCR, and the TCRdb table lists in-frame clones only, not all of them. Among about 580,000 clones listed, roughly 98% were seen once. The sequencing sample was made of naive CD8+ T cells sorted from blood. These TCRs come from a man aged 25 to 45 in good health. Each CDR3 is given with its conserved first and last residue. Each record gives: D gene, clone size, V gene, J gene, CDR3 protein, CDR3 DNA. The D gene is left open where the match is weak. Size tells how often a clone was seen (once, few, many) or the class of an expanded clone, and some rows leave it out.

.	.	TRBV9	TRBJ2-2	CASSGRGEPYTGELFF	TGTGCCAGCAGCGGACGCGGGGAGCCATACACCGGGGAGCTGTTTTTT
.	.	TRBV14	TRBJ2-7	CASSRRPKYEQYF	TGTGCCAGCAGCCGCCGACCCAAATACGAGCAGTACTTC
.	.	TRBV13	TRBJ2-1	CASSLTWDAVDNEQFF	TGTGCCAGCAGCTTAACCTGGGACGCTGTAGACAATGAGCAGTTCTTC
.	.	TRBV5-8	TRBJ2-7	CANTGQNYEQYF	TGTGCCAACACGGGACAAAACTACGAGCAGTACTTC
.	.	TRBV27	TRBJ2-1	CASTHREPGINEQFF	TGTGCCAGCACTCACCGGGAGCCCGGGATCAATGAGCAGTTCTTC
.	.	TRBV9	TRBJ2-1	CASSGDSPHEQFF	TGTGCCAGCAGCGGAGACTCCCCCCATGAGCAGTTCTTC
.	.	TRBV27	TRBJ1-5	CASSLYSGQPQHF	TGTGCCAGCAGTTTGTATTCGGGTCAGCCCCAGCATTTT
.	.	TRBV28	TRBJ1-2	CASSLPLGTYGEGYTF	TGTGCCAGCAGTTTACCCCTGGGCACCTACGGGGAAGGCTACACCTTC
.	.	TRBV15	TRBJ2-7	CATGRQGGEQYF	TGTGCCACGGGCCGGCAGGGGGGCGAGCAGTACTTC
.	.	TRBV4-1	TRBJ2-5	CASSQGIQGQQETQYF	TGCGCCAGCAGCCAAGGGATCCAGGGGCAACAAGAGACCCAGTACTTC
.	once	TRBV10-3	TRBJ2-1	CAISDPTDPADTEQFF	TGTGCCATCAGTGACCCCACAGATCCGGCAGACACTGAGCAGTTCTTC
.	.	TRBV7-8	TRBJ2-5	CASSPRGGRVGETQYF	TGTGCCAGCAGCCCGAGAGGTGGCAGGGTGGGTGAGACCCAGTACTTC